What follows describes a single TCR beta chain. Original analysis: Reference gene primer amplification gave nucleated cell count estimates. Profiled with immunoSEQ multiplex PCR; TCRdb holds only in-frame clones, not every one. V and J calls and clone size are given by that table; D and trimming were obtained from the DNA. The sample includes 200,000 to 250,000 clones, approximately 80% of them seen just once. These data are taken from a study of blood T cell repertoires in COVID-19. On the study more broadly: The origin of the acute and convalescent COVID-19 samples was the United States, Italy and Spain. T cells, B-cell-depleted T cells, or PBMCs provided the cDNA or gDNA that served as material.

After removal of 3 bases from V and 2 bases from J, the junction contained 3 bases not matched to a gene. CDR3 length: 15 residues. The germline CDR1 and CDR2 sequences are SEHNR and FQNEAQ (reference sequence). This chain connects TRBV7-9 to TRBJ1-1; TRBD1 aligns across 10 bases. The receptor's source is a woman older than 75 with active or convalescent COVID-19. The sample was peripheral blood. As DNA, the CDR3 is TGTGCCAGCAGCTTCCGGACAGGGGGAAACACTGAAGCTTTCTTT. Its protein is CASSFRTGGNTEAFF.